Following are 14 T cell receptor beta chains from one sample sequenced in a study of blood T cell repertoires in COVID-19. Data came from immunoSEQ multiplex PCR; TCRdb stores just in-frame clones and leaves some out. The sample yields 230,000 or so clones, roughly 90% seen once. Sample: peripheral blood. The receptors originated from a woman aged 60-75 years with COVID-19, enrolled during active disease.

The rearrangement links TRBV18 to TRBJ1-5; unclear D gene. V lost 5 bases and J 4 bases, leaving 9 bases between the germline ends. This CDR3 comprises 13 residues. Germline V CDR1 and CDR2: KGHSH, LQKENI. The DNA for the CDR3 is TGTGCCAGCTCAGGGGAGTGGAATCAGCCCCAGCATTTT. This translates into CASSGEWNQPQHF.

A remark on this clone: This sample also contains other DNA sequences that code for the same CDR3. The chain's CDR3 is CASSPSGETGELFF. The DNA of the CDR3 is TGTGCCAGCTCACCATCAGGGGAAACCGGGGAGCTGTTTTTT. The V gene is TRBV18, the J gene TRBJ2-2; maybe TRBD1 (6 bases). CDR1 KGHSH and CDR2 LQKENI come from the germline V gene. Deletions cut 2 bases from V and 5 bases from J, with 9 bases between. The CDR3 runs 14 residues.

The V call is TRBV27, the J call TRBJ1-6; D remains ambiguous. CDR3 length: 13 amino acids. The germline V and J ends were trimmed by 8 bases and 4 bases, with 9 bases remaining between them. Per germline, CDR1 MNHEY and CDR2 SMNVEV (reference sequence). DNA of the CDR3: TGTGCCAGCGGATACAGTTATAATTCACCCCTCCACTTT. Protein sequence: CASGYSYNSPLHF.

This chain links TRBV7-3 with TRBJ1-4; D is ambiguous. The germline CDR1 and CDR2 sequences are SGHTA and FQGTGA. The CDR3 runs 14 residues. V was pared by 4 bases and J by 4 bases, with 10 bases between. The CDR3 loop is CASSSPRGNEKLFF. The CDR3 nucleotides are TGTGCCAGCAGCTCCCCCCGAGGTAATGAAAAACTGTTTTTT. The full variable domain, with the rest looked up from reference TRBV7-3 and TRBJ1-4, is GAGVSQTPSNKVTEKGKYVELRCDPISGHTALYWYRQSLGQGPEFLIYFQGTGAADDSGLPNDRFFAVRPEGSVSTLKIQRTERGDSAVYLCASSSPRGNEKLFFGSGTQLSVL.

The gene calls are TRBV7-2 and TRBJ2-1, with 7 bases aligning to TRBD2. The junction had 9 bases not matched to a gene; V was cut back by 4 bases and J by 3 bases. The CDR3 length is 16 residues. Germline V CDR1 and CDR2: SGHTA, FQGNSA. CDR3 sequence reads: CASSYPGTTFYNEQFF. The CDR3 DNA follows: TGTGCCAGCAGCTACCCCGGGACTACTTTCTACAATGAGCAGTTCTTC.

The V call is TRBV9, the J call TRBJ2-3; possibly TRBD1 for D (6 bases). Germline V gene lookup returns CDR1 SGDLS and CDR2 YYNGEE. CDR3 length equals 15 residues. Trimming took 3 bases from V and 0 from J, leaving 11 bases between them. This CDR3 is CASSATGPSTDTQYF. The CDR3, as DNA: TGTGCCAGCAGCGCGACAGGACCGAGCACAGATACGCAGTATTTT. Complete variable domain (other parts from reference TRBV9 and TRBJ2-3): DSGVTQTPKHLITATGQRVTLRCSPRSGDLSVYWYQQSLDQGLQFLIQYYNGEERAKGNILERFSAQQFPDLHSELNLSSLELGDSALYFCASSATGPSTDTQYFGPGTRLTVL.

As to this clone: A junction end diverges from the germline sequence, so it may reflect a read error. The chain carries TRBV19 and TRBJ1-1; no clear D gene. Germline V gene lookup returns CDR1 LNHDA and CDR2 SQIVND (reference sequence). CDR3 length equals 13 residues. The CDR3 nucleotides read TGTGCCAGTAGTATCGCGCTGAATACTGAAGCTTTCTTT. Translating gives CASSIALNTEAFF.

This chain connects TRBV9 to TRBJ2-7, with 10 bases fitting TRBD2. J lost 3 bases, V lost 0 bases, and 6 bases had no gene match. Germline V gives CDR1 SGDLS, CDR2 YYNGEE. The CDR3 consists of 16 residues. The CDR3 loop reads CASSVESSGGFYEQYF. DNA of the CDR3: TGTGCCAGCAGCGTAGAGTCTAGCGGGGGCTTCTACGAGCAGTACTTC.

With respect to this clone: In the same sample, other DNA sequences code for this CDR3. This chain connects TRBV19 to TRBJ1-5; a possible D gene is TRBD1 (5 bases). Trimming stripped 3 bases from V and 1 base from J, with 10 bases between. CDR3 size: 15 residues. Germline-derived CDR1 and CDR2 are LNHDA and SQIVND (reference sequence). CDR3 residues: CASSMTGGSNQPQHF. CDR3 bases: TGTGCCAGTAGTATGACGGGGGGAAGCAATCAGCCCCAGCATTTT.

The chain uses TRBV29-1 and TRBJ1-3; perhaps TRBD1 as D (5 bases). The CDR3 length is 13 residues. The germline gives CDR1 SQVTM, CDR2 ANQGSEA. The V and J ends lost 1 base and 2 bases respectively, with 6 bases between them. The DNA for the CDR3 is TGCAGCGTTGAAGTAGGGGCTGGAAACACCATATATTTT. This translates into CSVEVGAGNTIYF.

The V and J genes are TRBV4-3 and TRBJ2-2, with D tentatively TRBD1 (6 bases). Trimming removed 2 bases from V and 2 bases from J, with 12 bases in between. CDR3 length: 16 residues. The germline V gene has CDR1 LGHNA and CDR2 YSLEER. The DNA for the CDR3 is TGCGCCAGCAGCCAAATGGGGGCCTTAAACACCGGGGAGCTGTTTTTT. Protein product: CASSQMGALNTGELFF.

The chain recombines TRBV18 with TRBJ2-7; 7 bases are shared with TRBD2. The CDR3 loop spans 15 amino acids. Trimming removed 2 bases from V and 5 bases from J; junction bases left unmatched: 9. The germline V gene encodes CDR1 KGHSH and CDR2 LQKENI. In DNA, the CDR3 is TGTGCCAGCTCACCAGAATGGCAGGGAGGGAACGAGCAGTACTTC. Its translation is CASSPEWQGGNEQYF.

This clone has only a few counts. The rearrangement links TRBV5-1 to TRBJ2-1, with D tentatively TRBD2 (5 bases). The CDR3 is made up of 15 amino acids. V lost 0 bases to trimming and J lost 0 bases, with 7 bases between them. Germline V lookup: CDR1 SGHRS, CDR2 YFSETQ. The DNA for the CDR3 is TGCGCCAGCAGCTTGGAAGGGAGCTCCTACAATGAGCAGTTCTTC. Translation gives CASSLEGSSYNEQFF. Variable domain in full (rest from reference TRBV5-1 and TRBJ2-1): KAGVTQTPRYLIKTRGQQVTLSCSPISGHRSVSWYQQTPGQGLQFLFEYFSETQRNKGNFPGRFSGRQFSNSRSEMNVSTLELGDSALYLCASSLEGSSYNEQFFGPGTRLTVL.

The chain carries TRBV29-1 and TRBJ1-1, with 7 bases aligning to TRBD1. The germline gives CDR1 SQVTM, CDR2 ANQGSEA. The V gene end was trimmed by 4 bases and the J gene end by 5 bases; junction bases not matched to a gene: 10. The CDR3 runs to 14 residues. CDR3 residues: CSVVGRQGGTEAFF. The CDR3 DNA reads TGCAGCGTTGTTGGGAGACAGGGAGGAACTGAAGCTTTCTTT.